This record covers a single T cell receptor beta chain. Read data end 3 residues before the CDR3 end; the end is taken from the germline J gene. Cervical HPV DNA detected by MY09/MY11 PCR, typed by dot-blot. CDR1 is GTSNPN and CDR2 is SVGIG in the germline V gene (reference sequence). CDR3 length: 11 amino acids. This sample is part of a study of T cells in women clearing cervical HPV infection. Profiled with immunoSEQ multiplex PCR; TCRdb holds only in-frame clones, not every one. The repertoire shows 20,000 to 25,000 clones; the top ten hold 2% to 3%. The sequenced sample consisted of blood buffy coat. The chain carries TRBV30 and TRBJ2-4; TRBD1 is a possible D gene (5 bases). This TCR came from a woman aged 18-69 years with a cervical HPV16 infection that either progressed to CIN3+ or cleared (not recorded which). Partial CDR3 DNA: TGTGCCTGGAGTGTAGGGGTGGGT. Translated: CAWSVGVG. The entire CDR3 protein is CAWSVGVGQYF.